What follows are 24 T cell receptor beta chains derived from one specimen sequenced in a study of T-cell reconstitution after alpha-beta-depleted transplantation in children (dated by TCRdb to the mid-2010s). The library was obtained by PCR. TCRdb lists the instrument as Illumina HiSeq 2500. TCR library preparation used molecular barcoding, with unique molecular identifiers applied to normalize quantification of the TCRbeta repertoire. Starting from the raw public reads, TCRdb applied fastp trimming at Q25, assembled clones with MiXCR and retained in-frame beta chains. Every distinct CDR3 protein forms one entry, paired with its most common genes and DNA. This sample lists fewer than 400,000 distinct CDR3 sequences; 20% were detected once. The top ten clones comprise about 3.8% of the sample. Here the sequenced sample was PBMCs from the stem cell graft donor, taken from the stem cell graft. These receptors all stem from a human donor who donated a stem cell graft to a child with acute myeloid leukemia.

This clonotype has at least ten counts. V and J are TRBV6-1 and TRBJ2-3, with unresolved D. Germline CDR1 reads MNHNS; CDR2 reads SASEGT. This CDR3 has 13 amino acids. V lost 8 bases to trimming and J lost 1 base, with 10 bases between them. CDR3: CASCRVGTDTQYF. CDR3 sequence (DNA): TGTGCCAGCTGCCGAGTCGGCACAGATACGCAGTATTTT.

This clonotype was found many times. The chain has TRBV29-1 and TRBJ2-4; 11 bases are shared with TRBD2. Germline V CDR1 and CDR2: SQVTM, ANQGSEA. The CDR3 sequence is 15 residues long. V lost 6 bases to trimming and J lost 0 bases; unmatched junction nucleotides: 4. CDR3 nucleotides: TGCAGCGTCACGGGACTAGCGGTAGCCAAAAACATTCAGTACTTC. Translating gives CSVTGLAVAKNIQYF. Using reference TRBV29-1 and TRBJ2-4 for the parts outside the CDR3, the full variable domain is SAVISQKPSRDICQRGTSLTIQCQVDSQVTMMFWYRQQPGQSLTLIATANQGSEATYESGFVIDKFPISRPNLTFSTLTVSNMSPEDSSIYLCSVTGLAVAKNIQYFGAGTRLSVL.

This clonotype was counted a few times. The chain is built from TRBV20-1 and TRBJ2-1; the match to TRBD2 covers 8 bases. The germline V gene encodes CDR1 DFQATT and CDR2 SNEGSKA (reference sequence). This CDR3 contains 14 residues. The V segment lost 5 bases and the J segment 3 bases; nucleotides outside the gene matches: 6. The CDR3 is CSAQVLADYNEQFF. The CDR3, as DNA: TGCAGTGCTCAGGTACTAGCGGACTACAATGAGCAGTTCTTC.

This clonotype was observed many times. The gene calls are TRBV12-3 or TRBV12-4 and TRBJ2-7; TRBD2 is a possible D gene (7 bases). V lost 5 bases and J lost 10, with 15 bases in between. This CDR3 spans 12 amino acids. The CDR3 sequence: CASSIGGAHQYF. The CDR3 DNA is TGTGCCAGCAGTATAGGGGGGGCGCATCAGTACTTC.

The rearrangement uses TRBV12-3 or TRBV12-4 and TRBJ2-7; D is unclear. This CDR3 comprises 16 residues. With 2 bases removed from V and 1 base from J, the gap between germline ends came to 15 bases. CDR3 bases: TGTGCCAGCAGTTTATCTGGCGCGAGGTCGTCCTACGAGCAGTACTTC. It yields the protein CASSLSGARSSYEQYF.

This clonotype was counted once. V and J are TRBV7-2 and TRBJ1-1; D is uncertain. CDR3 length: 13 amino acids. The V end was cut by 3 bases, the J end by 4 bases, with 9 bases between. Germline V gene sequence: CDR1 SGHTA, CDR2 FQGNSA. DNA for the CDR3: TGTGCCAGCAGCTTCGGGGAAGCCACTGAAGCTTTCTTT. It is translated as CASSFGEATEAFF. The whole variable domain, filled in from reference TRBV7-2 and TRBJ1-1, reads GAGVSQSPSNKVTEKGKDVELRCDPISGHTALYWYRQSLGQGLEFLIYFQGNSAPDKSGLPSDRFSAERTGGSVSTLTIQRTQQEDSAVYLCASSFGEATEAFFGQGTRLTVV.

This clonotype appeared many times. The V call is TRBV20-1, the J call TRBJ2-1, with 7 nucleotides matching TRBD2. The CDR3 extends over 13 amino acids. V dropped 6 bases and J dropped 4; count of bases not matched to a gene: 6. The germline gives CDR1 DFQATT, CDR2 SNEGSKA (reference sequence). The CDR3 loop is CSAGGSGYNEQFF. DNA of the CDR3: TGCAGTGCGGGCGGGAGTGGGTACAATGAGCAGTTCTTC.

The rearrangement joins TRBV27 to TRBJ1-5; no reliable D call. V dropped 5 bases and J dropped 9 bases, with 11 bases sitting between them. The germline V gene has CDR1 MNHEY and CDR2 SMNVEV (reference sequence). The length of the CDR3 is 12 residues. The CDR3 reads CASSPDGGPQHF. The CDR3 DNA is TGTGCCAGCAGTCCAGACGGAGGGCCCCAGCATTTT.

This clonotype was seen ten or more times. The J gene is TRBJ1-2, the V gene TRBV29-1; D is perhaps TRBD1 (6 bases). V shed 7 bases and J shed 1 base, with 16 bases lying between them. CDR3 length equals 14 residues. Germline V gene lookup returns CDR1 SQVTM and CDR2 ANQGSEA. The CDR3 reads CSANEGGINYGYTF. Here the CDR3 DNA reads TGCAGCGCAAACGAGGGGGGGATTAACTATGGCTACACCTTC. The complete variable domain, with remaining parts taken from reference TRBV29-1 and TRBJ1-2, reads SAVISQKPSRDICQRGTSLTIQCQVDSQVTMMFWYRQQPGQSLTLIATANQGSEATYESGFVIDKFPISRPNLTFSTLTVSNMSPEDSSIYLCSANEGGINYGYTFGSGTRLTVV.

The chain has TRBV20-1 and TRBJ2-5; D is possibly TRBD1 (7 bases). CDR3 length: 15 residues. V gave up 5 bases and J gave up 0 bases, with 16 bases separating them. Looked up from germline, CDR1 is DFQATT and CDR2 is SNEGSKA (reference sequence). The CDR3 DNA sequence: TGCAGTGCTGAGGGGGGCGACAGGGACCAAGAGACCCAGTACTTC. It yields the protein CSAEGGDRDQETQYF.

This clonotype showed up many times. The rearrangement uses TRBV12-3 or TRBV12-4 and TRBJ2-7; possible D gene TRBD2, 5 bases. The V end was cut by 5 bases, the J end by 3 bases, with 11 bases between. CDR3 length: 13 amino acids. This chain's CDR3 is CASSNTGSYEQYF. CDR3 nucleotide sequence: TGTGCCAGCAGTAACACGGGAAGCTACGAGCAGTACTTC.

The chain recombines TRBV6-5 with TRBJ2-1; D uncertain. The CDR3 is 13 amino acids. Germline assignment: CDR1 MNHEY and CDR2 SVGAGI. The V end was cut by 0 bases, the J end by 7 bases, with 7 bases between. DNA for the CDR3: TGTGCCAGCAGTTACTCGATAAGAAATGAGCAGTTCTTC. Protein sequence: CASSYSIRNEQFF.

This chain joins TRBV6-1 and TRBJ2-5; 9 nucleotides line up with TRBD2. The CDR3 length is 14 residues. After removal of 5 bases from V and 2 bases from J, the junction contained 3 bases not matched to a gene. Germline lookup yields CDR1 MNHNS and CDR2 SASEGT. This CDR3 is CASSQTSGQETQYF. In nucleotides, the CDR3 is TGTGCCAGCAGTCAGACTAGCGGTCAAGAGACCCAGTACTTC.

This clonotype was seen only a few times. This chain connects TRBV2 to TRBJ2-1, with 10 bases identical to TRBD2. V lost 7 bases, J lost 5 bases, and 11 bases stayed unmatched. The CDR3 runs to 16 residues. Germline V gene data show CDR1 as SNHLY and CDR2 as FYNNEI. The CDR3 sequence is CASNRGYGLADNEQFF. The DNA for the CDR3 is TGTGCCAGCAACCGGGGCTACGGACTAGCGGACAATGAGCAGTTCTTC.

This chain joins TRBV12-3 or TRBV12-4 and TRBJ2-3, with 14 nucleotides matching TRBD2. Trimming removed 5 bases from V and 1 base from J; junction bases left unmatched: 2. CDR3 length equals 16 residues. The CDR3 reads CASSTGLAGGTDTQYF. DNA for the CDR3: TGTGCCAGCAGTACGGGACTAGCGGGAGGCACAGATACGCAGTATTTT.

This sequence joins TRBV7-6 and TRBJ2-7, with D perhaps TRBD2 (6 bases). The germline V and J ends were trimmed by 3 bases and 7 bases, with 10 bases remaining between them. The CDR3 totals 12 residues. Germline assignment: CDR1 SGHVS and CDR2 FNYEAQ. CDR3 residues: CASSFISGEQYF. The CDR3 nucleotides read TGTGCCAGCAGCTTTATCAGCGGGGAGCAGTACTTC.

J is TRBJ2-5 and V is TRBV9; D is unresolved. The V end was cut by 0 bases, the J end by 5 bases, with 20 bases between. The CDR3 length is 17 residues. Germline V lookup: CDR1 SGDLS, CDR2 YYNGEE. For the CDR3, the DNA is TGTGCCAGCAGCGTAGCTCCCACGCGGAATATGGGGGAGACCCAGTACTTC. Residues: CASSVAPTRNMGETQYF.

The V and J genes are TRBV12-3 or TRBV12-4 and TRBJ1-1, with a weak D call TRBD1 (5 bases). This CDR3 contains 15 residues. V lost 6 bases, J lost 5 bases, and 19 bases lay in between. Here the CDR3 DNA reads TGTGCCAGCAGCCGTAGTCAGGGATTGAGTACTGAAGCTTTCTTT. It codes for CASSRSQGLSTEAFF.

This clonotype was recorded a few times. The rearrangement joins TRBV7-9 to TRBJ2-2, with 14 bases matching TRBD2. CDR1 and CDR2 from the germline V gene are SEHNR and FQNEAQ (reference sequence). The CDR3 length is 17 residues. V lost 3 bases, J lost 3 bases, and 3 bases stayed unmatched. CDR3 residues: CASSFGLAGGHTGELFF. The CDR3 nucleotides read TGTGCCAGCAGCTTTGGACTAGCGGGAGGCCACACCGGGGAGCTGTTTTTT.

In DNA, the CDR3 is TGTGCCACCCGGGCAGGGCACTACAATGAGCAGTTCTTC. It specifies CATRAGHYNEQFF. The chain couples TRBV6-2 or TRBV6-3 to TRBJ2-1, with D possibly TRBD1 on 5 matching bases. Between the trimmed V and J ends, which lost 10 bases and 3 bases, there was a span of 13 bases. CDR3 size: 13 residues. Germline-derived CDR1 and CDR2 are MNHEY and SVGEGT.

The rearrangement uses TRBV25-1 and TRBJ2-7; TRBD2 matches 7 bases. The CDR3 covers 11 residues. Germline V lookup: CDR1 MGHDK, CDR2 SYGVNS. Losses at the gene ends were 6 bases for V and 7 bases for J; bases not matched to a gene: 3. The CDR3 bases are TGTGCCAGCAGGGGGCGGGGGGAGCAGTACTTC. This sequence encodes CASRGRGEQYF.

This clonotype was recorded a few times. The chain links TRBV11-2 to TRBJ2-7; D is uncertain. The germline V gene encodes CDR1 SGHAT and CDR2 FQNNGV. The CDR3 extends over 16 amino acids. V lost 6 bases to trimming and J lost 0 bases, with 18 bases between them. In DNA form, the CDR3 reads TGTGCCAGCAGTAATACAGCTGGGATTACCTCCTACGAGCAGTACTTC. Encoded protein: CASSNTAGITSYEQYF.

At least ten counts were recorded for this clonotype. This chain links TRBV29-1 with TRBJ2-3, with a weak D call TRBD2 (5 bases). Germline V lookup: CDR1 SQVTM, CDR2 ANQGSEA. This CDR3 is built from 13 residues. Trimming shortened V by 4 bases and J by 0 bases, and 8 bases separated the two germline ends. CDR3 bases: TGCAGCGTTGCTCCTAGCAGCACAGATACGCAGTATTTT. It specifies CSVAPSSTDTQYF.

This sequence joins TRBV4-1 and TRBJ2-3, with D possibly TRBD1 on 6 matching bases. The V end was cut by 1 base, the J end by 6 bases, with 14 bases between. This CDR3 has 15 amino acids. From germline, CDR1 is MGHRA and CDR2 YSYEKL. CDR3 coding DNA: TGCGCCAGCAGCCAAGTATTACAGGGAGCGGATACGCAGTATTTT. Protein: CASSQVLQGADTQYF.